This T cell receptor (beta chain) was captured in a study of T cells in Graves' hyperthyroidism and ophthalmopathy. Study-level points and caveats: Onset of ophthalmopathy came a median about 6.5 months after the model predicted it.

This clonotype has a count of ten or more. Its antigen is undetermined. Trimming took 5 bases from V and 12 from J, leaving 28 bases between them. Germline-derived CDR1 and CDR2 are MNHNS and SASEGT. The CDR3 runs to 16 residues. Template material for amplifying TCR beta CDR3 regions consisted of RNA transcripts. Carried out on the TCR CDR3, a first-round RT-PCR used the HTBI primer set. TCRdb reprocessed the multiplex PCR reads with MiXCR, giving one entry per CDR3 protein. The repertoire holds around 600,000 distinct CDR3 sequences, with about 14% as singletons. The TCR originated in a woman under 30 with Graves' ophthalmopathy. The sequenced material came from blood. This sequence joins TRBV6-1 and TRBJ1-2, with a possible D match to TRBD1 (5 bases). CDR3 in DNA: TGTGCCAGCAGTTCGATCCCATCGCAGGGTTCTAGGAGAGACACCTTC. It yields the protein CASSSIPSQGSRRDTF.